This record concerns one TCR beta chain sequence. In the source study's methods: Cell counts per sample came from amplifying reference gene primers. Method: immunoSEQ multiplex PCR; TCRdb's copy keeps in-frame clones and lacks some. V and J calls plus clone size are reproduced from that table; the DNA served to infer D and trimming. The table records 130,000 to 150,000 clones, around nine tenths of them present only once. This specimen comes from a study of blood T cell repertoires in COVID-19. Study-level background: T cells, B-cell-depleted T cells, or PBMCs supplied cDNA or gDNA.

The receptor's source is a woman between 45 and 60 years old with active or convalescent COVID-19. Input material: peripheral blood.

DNA of the CDR3: TGTGCCAGCTCACCACCTGTCTCCGACAGACAATCAGATACGCAGTATTTT. Residues: CASSPPVSDRQSDTQYF. The chain employs TRBV18 and TRBJ2-3; tentatively, D is TRBD1 (5 bases). The V gene lost 0 bases and the J gene lost 4 bases, with 17 bases spanning the gap. Germline V CDR1 and CDR2: KGHSH, LQKENI. CDR3 length: 17 residues. The full variable domain, its missing parts supplied by reference TRBV18 and TRBJ2-3, is NAGVMQNPRHLVRRRGQEARLRCSPMKGHSHVYWYRQLPEEGLKFMVYLQKENIIDESGMPKERFSAEFPKEGPSILRIQQVVRGDSAAYFCASSPPVSDRQSDTQYFGPGTRLTVL.